This paragraph reports one T cell receptor (beta chain). Its antigen is not identified. V was pared by 2 bases and J by 10 bases, with 14 bases between. This CDR3 region has 13 residues. This table comes from immunoSEQ multiplex PCR, and its TCRdb copy is limited to in-frame clones, with some not included. In the table there are 95,000 to 110,000 clones, 80% to 90% of which are singletons. This specimen belongs to a study of T cell responses to AZD1222 COVID-19 vaccine. The study, taken as a whole, reports: Clonal diversity was possibly underestimated, and white British individuals and females predominated among donors. Recipients of two AZD1222 doses showed rising Spike-specific TCR breadth and depth.

This sequence joins TRBV12-3 or TRBV12-4 and TRBJ1-1; possibly TRBD1 for D (5 bases). Material: peripheral blood, obtained on day 0 of AZD1222 vaccination. The TCR comes from an adult in good health. For the CDR3, the DNA is TGTGCCAGCAGTTTAATTCTAGGACATCTAGCTTTCTTT. Translation gives CASSLILGHLAFF.